Below are 16 T cell receptor beta chains sequenced from a single sample in a study of blood T cells in healthy people across ages. The authors ran a second PCR of roughly 6 to 12 cycles using a sample-barcoded 5' primer and a J-beta primer mix. From the 5' RACE reads, TCRdb called clonotypes with MiXCR, one entry per CDR3 protein. The sample includes around 800,000 distinct CDR3 sequences, roughly 24% seen only once; the top ten take 3%. Another study also made use of these data, one on T cells of mothers and their children.

The specimen sequenced was blood. These TCRs come from a boy aged 5-17 years in good health.

This clonotype has just a few counts. The V and J genes are TRBV5-1 and TRBJ1-5; 8 nucleotides match TRBD1. Looked up from germline, CDR1 is SGHRS and CDR2 is YFSETQ. This CDR3 is built from 15 residues. With 0 bases clipped from V and 4 bases from J, the junction kept 3 bases outside the gene matches. The DNA for the CDR3 is TGCGCCAGCAGCTTGGTTGGGGACAGGAATCAGCCCCAGCATTTT. Amino acids: CASSLVGDRNQPQHF.

This clonotype was seen more than once but under ten times. Written as DNA, the CDR3 is TGCAGCGCTGAGGACCAAGCAGATACGCAGTATTTT. The encoded protein is CSAEDQADTQYF. The chain joins TRBV29-1 to TRBJ2-3; no firm D call. The CDR3 totals 12 residues. V lost 7 bases, J lost 4 bases, and 12 bases lay in between. The germline gives CDR1 SQVTM, CDR2 ANQGSEA.

The gene calls are TRBV19 and TRBJ2-5, with 10 bases matching TRBD2. Germline CDR1 LNHDA, CDR2 SQIVND (reference sequence). CDR3 length: 17 amino acids. V lost 3 bases, J lost 5 bases, and 12 bases stayed unmatched. CDR3 nucleotides: TGTGCCAGTAGTATCTCTTACAAGCGGGGGGGCATTGAGACCCAGTACTTC. Translating gives CASSISYKRGGIETQYF.

This sequence joins TRBV4-1 and TRBJ2-1, with unresolved D. Trimming took off 3 bases at V and 7 bases at J, with 10 bases between the two ends. CDR3 length: 13 residues. Looked up from germline, CDR1 is MGHRA and CDR2 is YSYEKL. The CDR3 coding sequence is TGCGCCAGCAGCCACCGTCCCGGGAATGAGCAGTTCTTC. As protein: CASSHRPGNEQFF.

This clonotype was detected only a few times. The rearrangement links TRBV12-3 or TRBV12-4 to TRBJ1-1; TRBD1 aligns across 10 bases. V shed 6 bases and J 1 base; nucleotides not matched to a gene: 2. The length of the CDR3 is 14 residues. This CDR3 is CASRWTGGNTEAFF. The CDR3 nucleotides read TGTGCCAGCAGATGGACAGGGGGGAACACTGAAGCTTTCTTT.

This clonotype was counted a few times. V gene TRBV6-5 combines with J gene TRBJ2-7; TRBD2 is a possible D gene (6 bases). This CDR3 comprises 14 residues. Germline-derived CDR1 and CDR2 are MNHEY and SVGAGI. V shed 4 bases and J shed 4 bases, with 14 bases lying between them. Here the CDR3 reads CASSFRPGRYEQYF. DNA of the CDR3: TGTGCCAGCAGTTTTCGGCCTGGGAGGTACGAGCAGTACTTC.

This clonotype was counted many times. This chain links TRBV7-3 with TRBJ2-1; D ambiguous. This CDR3 has 13 amino acids. Trimming removed 0 bases at V and 11 bases at J, with 11 bases between. Looked up from germline, CDR1 is SGHTA and CDR2 is FQGTGA. Here the CDR3 DNA reads TGTGCCAGCAGCTTAACTCTAGAGACTCAGCAGTTCTTC. Its translation: CASSLTLETQQFF. Full variable domain (remainder filled in from reference TRBV7-3 and TRBJ2-1): GAGVSQTPSNKVTEKGKYVELRCDPISGHTALYWYRQSLGQGPEFLIYFQGTGAADDSGLPNDRFFAVRPEGSVSTLKIQRTERGDSAVYLCASSLTLETQQFFGPGTRLTVL.

The chain employs TRBV20-1 and TRBJ1-1; TRBD1 agrees at 12 bases. The junction had 8 bases not matched to a gene; V was cut back by 3 bases and J by 0 bases. The CDR3 contains 17 residues. From germline, CDR1 is DFQATT and CDR2 SNEGSKA (reference sequence). CDR3 nucleotides: TGCAGTGCTAGGAGGGGGACAGGGGGCGTCATGAACACTGAAGCTTTCTTT. It translates to CSARRGTGGVMNTEAFF.

This clonotype was detected a few times. V usage is TRBV20-1 and J usage is TRBJ2-7, with 7 bases that match TRBD2. Trimming took 6 bases from V and 3 from J; bases not matched to a gene: 5. The CDR3 runs to 12 residues. CDR1 and CDR2 (germline): DFQATT, SNEGSKA (reference sequence). CDR3 DNA sequence: TGCAGTGCCTTCCGGGGGGTCTACGAGCAGTACTTC. Translating gives CSAFRGVYEQYF.

V is TRBV5-5 and J is TRBJ2-5; maybe TRBD1 (6 bases). V was shortened by 0 bases and J by 0 bases, with 15 bases between the two germline ends. This CDR3 is 17 amino acids long. Germline V lookup: CDR1 SGHKS, CDR2 YYEKEE (reference sequence). The CDR3 loop reads CASSLGDNIGYQETQYF. CDR3 coding DNA: TGTGCCAGCAGCTTGGGGGACAATATTGGGTACCAAGAGACCCAGTACTTC.

The chain links TRBV20-1 to TRBJ1-1; D possibly corresponds to TRBD1 (5 bases). V was cut by 1 base and J by 1 base, with 13 bases left in between. Germline CDR1 is DFQATT and CDR2 is SNEGSKA (reference sequence). The CDR3 loop spans 15 amino acids. The CDR3 DNA reads TGCAGTGCTAGAGTTGGGGCAGGACCGAACACTGAAGCTTTCTTT. Encoded protein: CSARVGAGPNTEAFF.

The chain couples TRBV9 to TRBJ2-5; the match to TRBD2 covers 9 bases. V trimming: 5 bases; J trimming: 5 bases; junction bases outside the gene matches: 13. The germline gives CDR1 SGDLS, CDR2 YYNGEE. The CDR3 has 16 amino acids. CDR3 sequence reads: CASSLGGGARRETQYF. DNA of the CDR3: TGTGCCAGCAGTTTAGGCGGGGGGGCTCGGAGGGAGACCCAGTACTTC.

The rearrangement joins TRBV9 to TRBJ2-5; unclear D gene. CDR3 length: 14 amino acids. Germline CDR1 is SGDLS and CDR2 is YYNGEE. Trimming cost V 0 bases and J 6 bases, with 12 bases left between them. As DNA, the CDR3 is TGTGCCAGCAGCGTAGAACCGGGTCTGAAGACCCAGTACTTC. It is translated as CASSVEPGLKTQYF.

A few counts support this clonotype. The V gene is TRBV25-1, the J gene TRBJ2-7; the D gene could be TRBD1 or TRBD2 (5 bases each). Trimming removed 3 bases from V and 0 bases from J, with 18 bases in between. The CDR3 is made up of 17 amino acids. Germline V CDR1 and CDR2: MGHDK, SYGVNS. In DNA form, the CDR3 reads TGTGCCAGCAGTGAGCCCCGGGCAGGGACCAGCTCCTACGAGCAGTACTTC. Its protein is CASSEPRAGTSSYEQYF.

The V gene is TRBV6-1, the J gene TRBJ2-7; TRBD2 matches at 13 bases. J lost 3 bases, V lost 8 bases, and 7 bases had no gene match. The CDR3 is 15 amino acids. CDR1 and CDR2 (germline): MNHNS, SASEGT. In DNA, the CDR3 is TGTGCCAGCGGTGGGGGACTAGCGGGAATCTACGAGCAGTACTTC. This encodes CASGGGLAGIYEQYF.

This clonotype has just a few counts. The junction and the germline gene differ at one end; a read error may be behind it. The genes are TRBV29-1 and TRBJ2-4; 7 bases map to TRBD1. The CDR3 extends over 14 amino acids. Germline loops: CDR1 SQVTM, CDR2 ANQGSEA. The CDR3 sequence is CSGYRGPNGYIQYF. Written as DNA, the CDR3 is TGCAGCGGGTACAGGGGTCCCAATGGGTACATCCAGTACTTC.